This TCR beta chain was captured in a study of T cell responses to AZD1222 COVID-19 vaccine (dated by TCRdb to the early 2020s). Concerning the study at large: TCR sequencing covered some 240 trial participants: approximately 200 given two doses of AZD1222 and 26 given two doses of MenACWY control vaccine. Enrollment into the trials was organized by age into subgroups of 18-55, 56-69 and 70-plus years, and those subgroups contained approximately 160, 26 and 62 TCR-sequenced participants, respectively. Study-level results and caveats: The 56-69-year group was small, and its depth increase did not reach significance, likely because of low power. Most participants were white British and females outnumbered males, and the authors suggested that clonal diversity may have been underestimated. A significant rise in spike-specific TCR breadth and depth was observed after two AZD1222 doses relative to day 0 and relative to MenACWY recipients. Because no day 14 peak-response samples were available, the repertoires could be characterized only after the peak T cell response. Only a handful of AZD1222 recipients were SARS-CoV-2 seropositive at baseline, limiting conclusions about previously exposed vaccinees. The whole spike protein was spanned by vaccine-associated CD4 TCRs, and dominant responses were seen in regions 160-218 and 743-854. Nearly half of unique spike-specific TCRs reportedly recognized epitopes outside regions mutated in the B.1.351 and B.1.1.7 variants.

The CDR3 regions of human TCRbeta chains were subjected to immunosequencing. Per the original workflow: Repertoire TCRs were checked for matches against a reference library of SARS-CoV-2-specific TCRs that had been generated using the MIRA antigen-specificity platform. Breadth was defined as the fraction of unique TCRs that were SARS-CoV-2-associated. Depth was defined as the fraction of total T cells that were SARS-CoV-2-associated. Using the MIRA data, each spike-specific TCR was assigned both to the spike region to which the TCR was reactive and to a CD4 or CD8 class. Log10-transformed breadth and depth values were compared by one-way ANOVA with Sidak's multiple comparisons tests. TCRdb holds this immuneACCESS table with in-frame rearrangements only. Some clones are missing; in checked studies, unresolved V genes explain under half, and the rest has no known cause. V, J and clone size were drawn from that table, and D and trimming were deduced from the DNA. This sample gives 100,000 to 150,000 clones in total; about nine tenths of them show up just once. 1.1% of the sample is taken by the ten largest.

What the time point label conveys for this sample: about 28 days (+/-7) after the second vaccine dose. AZD1222 recipients with second doses at about 4 weeks or about 12 weeks were pooled, because spike-specific TCR depth and breadth did not differ between schedules. Vaccinee samples came from UK trials COV001 and COV002, including a single-blind randomized controlled phase 2/3 trial of AZD1222 (ChAdOx1 nCoV-19) in healthy adults. For TCRbeta chain sequencing, PBMC samples were collected from trial participants at day 0 and at day 28 after the second dose. As for this clone: The antigen it binds to is not known. Within one base of it there is no much larger clone, and no base qualities were kept.

From the cysteine up to the phenylalanine, the CDR3 has a length of 13 residues. The only DNA kept is the CDR3, 39 bases in frame from the first base. The germline V and J ends show losses of 6 bases and 2 bases respectively, and no gene match explains 3 bases of the junction. Taken from the germline V gene, the CDR1 and CDR2 loops are SQVTM and ANQGSEA. The sequence is built from TRBV29-1 and TRBJ1-5; 8 junctional bases match TRBD1. This sequence was found in an adult who received the AZD1222 COVID-19 vaccine. Sample: peripheral blood, taken 28 days after the second AZD1222 dose. CDR3 protein: CSVQQGGNQPQHF. The DNA sequence is given as TGCAGCGTCCAACAGGGGGGCAATCAGCCCCAGCATTTT.